This T cell receptor beta chain was sequenced in a study of CD8+ T cells in alopecia areata. Treatment specified: oral pan-JAK inhibitor, 5-10 mg twice daily. CDR3 length: 13 amino acids. V shed 4 bases, J shed 5 bases, and the junction held 6 bases outside the gene matches. Germline-derived CDR1 and CDR2 are GTSNPN and SVGIG (reference sequence). Reverse transcription of extracted RNA yielded cDNA, which provided the sequencing template. The method was immunoSEQ multiplex PCR; TCRdb's version includes in-frame clones alone and lacks a portion of them. The sample has about 250,000 clones, roughly 60% seen once. This clone was recorded a few times. Its target is unknown. General study findings and limits: Researchers reported that TCR sharing among patients proved less clear than in mice, possibly HLA-linked. Scalp lesions, especially in alopecia totalis/universalis, had higher clonality than normal scalp. Scalp and blood samples kept many expanded lesional clones throughout tofacitinib.

The sequenced sample was CD4+ T cells sorted from blood, obtained at approximately week 52, from a patient treated with tofacitinib. This clonotype was sampled from a human donor with alopecia areata. The chain has TRBV30 and TRBJ1-1; 8 nucleotides agree with TRBD1. In DNA, the CDR3 is TGTGCCTGGACAGGGGGCATCGGGACTGAAGCTTTCTTT. Translated, it gives CAWTGGIGTEAFF.